The sample holds a few counts of the clone carrying this T cell receptor (beta chain). V lost 7 bases, J lost 3 bases, and 15 bases lay in between. CDR3 size: 14 residues. TCRdb reanalysed the 5' RACE reads using MiXCR and keeps one entry per CDR3 protein. The data contain 300,000 to 450,000 distinct CDR3 sequences, around 8.1% of them singletons. The sample is drawn from a study of T cells after yellow fever vaccination. The sample in question was PBMCs, obtained approximately 40 days after the first yellow fever vaccination. V and J are TRBV12-3 or TRBV12-4 and TRBJ2-5; a weak D match, TRBD1 (6 bases). This receptor was taken from a man aged 18 to 30 who received the YFV17D yellow fever vaccine. The CDR3 reads CASNLVGGKETQYF. CDR3 in DNA: TGTGCCAGCAACCTAGTAGGGGGTAAAGAGACCCAGTACTTC.